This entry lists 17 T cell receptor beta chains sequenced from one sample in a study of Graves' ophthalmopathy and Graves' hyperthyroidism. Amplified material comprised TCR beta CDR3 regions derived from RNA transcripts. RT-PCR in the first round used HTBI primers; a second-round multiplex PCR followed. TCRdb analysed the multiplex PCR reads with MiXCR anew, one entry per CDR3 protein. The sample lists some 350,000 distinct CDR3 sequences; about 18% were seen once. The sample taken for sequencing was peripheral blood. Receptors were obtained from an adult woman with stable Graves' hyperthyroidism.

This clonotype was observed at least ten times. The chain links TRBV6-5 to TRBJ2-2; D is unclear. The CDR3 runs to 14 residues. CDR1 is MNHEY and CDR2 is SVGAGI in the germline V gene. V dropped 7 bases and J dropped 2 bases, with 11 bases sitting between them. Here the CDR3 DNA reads TGTGCCAGCAATAGACTCCGAAACACCGGGGAGCTGTTTTTT. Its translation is CASNRLRNTGELFF.

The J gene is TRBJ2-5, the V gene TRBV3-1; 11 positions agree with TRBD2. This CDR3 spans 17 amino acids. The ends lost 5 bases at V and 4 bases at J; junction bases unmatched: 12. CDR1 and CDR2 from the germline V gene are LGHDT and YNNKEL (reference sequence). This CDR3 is CASSIRGLAVDGETQYF. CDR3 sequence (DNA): TGTGCCAGCAGCATCCGGGGACTAGCGGTCGACGGAGAGACCCAGTACTTC.

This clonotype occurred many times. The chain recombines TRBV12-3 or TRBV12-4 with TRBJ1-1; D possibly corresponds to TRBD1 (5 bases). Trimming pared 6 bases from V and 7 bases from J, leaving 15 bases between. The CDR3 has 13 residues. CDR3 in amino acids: CASSIWGTGEAFF. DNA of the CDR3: TGTGCCAGCAGCATTTGGGGCACAGGTGAAGCTTTCTTT.

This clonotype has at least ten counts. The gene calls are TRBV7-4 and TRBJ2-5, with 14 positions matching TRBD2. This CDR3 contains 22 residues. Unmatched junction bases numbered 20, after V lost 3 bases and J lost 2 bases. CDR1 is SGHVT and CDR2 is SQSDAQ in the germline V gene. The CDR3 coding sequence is TGTGCCAGCAGCTTTTTCCGGTCGACTAGCGGGAGGGCCAGGGACGGACAAGAGACCCAGTACTTC. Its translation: CASSFFRSTSGRARDGQETQYF.

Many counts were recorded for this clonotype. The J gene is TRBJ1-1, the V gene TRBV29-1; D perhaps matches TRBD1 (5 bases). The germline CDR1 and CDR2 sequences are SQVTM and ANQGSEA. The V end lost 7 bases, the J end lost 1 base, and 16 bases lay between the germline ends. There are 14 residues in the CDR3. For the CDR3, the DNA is TGCAGCGAGGGAAAGACAGTTCAGAACACTGAAGCTTTCTTT. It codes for CSEGKTVQNTEAFF.

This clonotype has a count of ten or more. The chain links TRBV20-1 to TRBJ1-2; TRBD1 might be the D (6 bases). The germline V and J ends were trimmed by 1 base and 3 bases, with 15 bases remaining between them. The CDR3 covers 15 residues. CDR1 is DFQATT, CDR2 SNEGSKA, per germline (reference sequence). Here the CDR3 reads CSARAYQGLDYGYTF. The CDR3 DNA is TGCAGTGCTAGAGCCTACCAGGGGCTTGACTATGGCTACACCTTC.

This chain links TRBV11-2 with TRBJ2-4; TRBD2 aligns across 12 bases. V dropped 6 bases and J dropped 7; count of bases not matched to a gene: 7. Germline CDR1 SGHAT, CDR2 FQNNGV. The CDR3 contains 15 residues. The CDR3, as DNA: TGTGCCAGCAGACAGACTAGCGGGAGCGGTAACATTCAGTACTTC. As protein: CASRQTSGSGNIQYF. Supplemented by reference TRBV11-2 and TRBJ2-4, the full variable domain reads EAGVAQSPRYKIIEKRQSVAFWCNPISGHATLYWYQQILGQGPKLLIQFQNNGVVDDSQLPKDRFSAERLKGVDSTLKIQPAKLEDSAVYLCASRQTSGSGNIQYFGAGTRLSVL.

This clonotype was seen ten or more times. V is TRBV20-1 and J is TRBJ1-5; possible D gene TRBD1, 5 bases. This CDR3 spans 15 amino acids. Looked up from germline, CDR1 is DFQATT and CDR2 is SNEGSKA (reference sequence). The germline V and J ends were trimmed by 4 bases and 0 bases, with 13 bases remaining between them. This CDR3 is CSAIPGGVSNQPQHF. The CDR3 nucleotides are TGCAGTGCTATCCCCGGGGGGGTTAGCAATCAGCCCCAGCATTTT.

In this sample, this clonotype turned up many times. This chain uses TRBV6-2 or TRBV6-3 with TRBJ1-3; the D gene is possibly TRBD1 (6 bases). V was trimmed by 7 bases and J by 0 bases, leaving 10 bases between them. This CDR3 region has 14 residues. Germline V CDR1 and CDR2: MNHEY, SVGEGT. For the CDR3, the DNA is TGTGCCAGCATCCGGGACAACTCTGGAAACACCATATATTTT. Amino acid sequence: CASIRDNSGNTIYF.

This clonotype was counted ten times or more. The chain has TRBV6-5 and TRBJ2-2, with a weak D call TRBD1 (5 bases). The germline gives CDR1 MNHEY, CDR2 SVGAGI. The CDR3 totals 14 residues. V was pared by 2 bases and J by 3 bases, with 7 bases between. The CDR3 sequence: CASSYGHYTGELFF. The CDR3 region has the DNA TGTGCCAGCAGTTACGGACATTACACCGGGGAGCTGTTTTTT.

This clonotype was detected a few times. CDR3 amino acids: CASSLGLAGGPSPYEQYF. The CDR3 region has the DNA TGTGCCAGCAGCTTGGGCCTAGCGGGAGGGCCTAGCCCCTACGAGCAGTACTTC. The J gene is TRBJ2-7, the V gene TRBV5-4; 12 nucleotides align to TRBD2. The ends lost 0 bases at V and 2 bases at J; junction bases unmatched: 9. The CDR3 extends over 18 amino acids. Germline V gene lookup returns CDR1 SGHNT and CDR2 YYREEE (reference sequence).

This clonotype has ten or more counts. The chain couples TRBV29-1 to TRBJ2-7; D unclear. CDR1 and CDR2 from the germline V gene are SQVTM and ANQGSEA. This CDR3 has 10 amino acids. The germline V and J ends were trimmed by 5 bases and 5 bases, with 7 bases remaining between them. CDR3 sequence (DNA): TGCAGCGTTCAAAGTAACGAGCAGTACTTC. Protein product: CSVQSNEQYF.

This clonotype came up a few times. The CDR3 DNA follows: TGTGCCTGGGGATACGGGACCCCCGGCAATCAGCCCCAGCATTTT. Translation gives CAWGYGTPGNQPQHF. The chain joins TRBV30 to TRBJ1-5; TRBD1 is a possible D gene (5 bases). V lost 5 bases and J 2 bases, leaving 16 bases between the germline ends. CDR3 length equals 15 residues. The germline gives CDR1 GTSNPN, CDR2 SVGIG (reference sequence).

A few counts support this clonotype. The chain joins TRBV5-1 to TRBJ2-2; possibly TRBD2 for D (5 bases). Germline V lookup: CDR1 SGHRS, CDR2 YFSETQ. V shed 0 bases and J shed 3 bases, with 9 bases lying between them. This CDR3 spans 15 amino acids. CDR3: CASSLVFGDTGELFF. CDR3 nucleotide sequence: TGCGCCAGCAGCTTGGTTTTCGGGGACACCGGGGAGCTGTTTTTT.

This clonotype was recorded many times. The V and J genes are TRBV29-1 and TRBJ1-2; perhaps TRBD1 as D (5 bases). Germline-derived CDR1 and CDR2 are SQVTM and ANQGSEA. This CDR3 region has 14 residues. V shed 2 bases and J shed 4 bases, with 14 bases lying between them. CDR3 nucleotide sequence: TGCAGCGTTGAAAGACAGCTAAAGCTCTATGGCTACACCTTC. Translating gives CSVERQLKLYGYTF.

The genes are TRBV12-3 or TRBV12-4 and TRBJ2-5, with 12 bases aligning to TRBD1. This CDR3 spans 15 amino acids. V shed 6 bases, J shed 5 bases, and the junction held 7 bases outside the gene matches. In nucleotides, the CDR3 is TGTGCCAGCAGACAAGGGACAGGGGGCGCGGAGACCCAGTACTTC. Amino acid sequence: CASRQGTGGAETQYF.

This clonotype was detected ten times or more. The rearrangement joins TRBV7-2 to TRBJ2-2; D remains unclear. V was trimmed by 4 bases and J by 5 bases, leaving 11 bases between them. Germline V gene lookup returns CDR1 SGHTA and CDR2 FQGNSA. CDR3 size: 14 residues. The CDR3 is CASSSPPFTGELFF. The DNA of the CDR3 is TGTGCCAGCAGCTCCCCCCCTTTTACCGGGGAGCTGTTTTTT. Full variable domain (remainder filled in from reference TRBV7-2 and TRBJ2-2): GAGVSQSPSNKVTEKGKDVELRCDPISGHTALYWYRQSLGQGLEFLIYFQGNSAPDKSGLPSDRFSAERTGGSVSTLTIQRTQQEDSAVYLCASSSPPFTGELFFGEGSRLTVL.